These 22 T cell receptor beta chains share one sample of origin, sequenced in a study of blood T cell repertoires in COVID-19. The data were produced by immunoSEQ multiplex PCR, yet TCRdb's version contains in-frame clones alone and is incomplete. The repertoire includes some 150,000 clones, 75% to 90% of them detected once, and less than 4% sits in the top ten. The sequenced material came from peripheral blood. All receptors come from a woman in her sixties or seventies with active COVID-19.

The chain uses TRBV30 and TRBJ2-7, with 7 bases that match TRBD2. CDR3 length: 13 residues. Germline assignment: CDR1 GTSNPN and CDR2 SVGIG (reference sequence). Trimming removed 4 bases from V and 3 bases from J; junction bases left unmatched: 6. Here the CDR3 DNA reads TGTGCCTGGACTAGAGGGAGGGACTACGAGCAGTACTTC. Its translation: CAWTRGRDYEQYF.

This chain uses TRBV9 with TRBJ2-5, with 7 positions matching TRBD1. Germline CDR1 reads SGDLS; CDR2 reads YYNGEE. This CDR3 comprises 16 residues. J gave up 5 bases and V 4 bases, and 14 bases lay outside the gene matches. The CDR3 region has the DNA TGTGCCAGCAGCCCAGCAGGGGGAGCGGTGGGGGAGACCCAGTACTTC. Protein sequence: CASSPAGGAVGETQYF.

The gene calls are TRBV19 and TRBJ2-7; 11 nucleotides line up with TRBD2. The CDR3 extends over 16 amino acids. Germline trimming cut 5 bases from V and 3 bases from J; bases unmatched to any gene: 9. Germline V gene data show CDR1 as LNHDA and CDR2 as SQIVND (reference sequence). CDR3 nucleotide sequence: TGTGCCAGTAGTGTAATAGGACTAGCGGGCGACTACGAGCAGTACTTC. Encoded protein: CASSVIGLAGDYEQYF.

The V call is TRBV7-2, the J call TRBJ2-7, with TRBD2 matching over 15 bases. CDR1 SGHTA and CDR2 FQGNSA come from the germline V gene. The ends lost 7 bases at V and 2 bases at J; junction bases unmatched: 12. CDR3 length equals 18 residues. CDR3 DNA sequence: TGTGCCAGCACCTCCCTCCGGACTAGCGGGAGGGCCGCCTACGAGCAGTACTTC. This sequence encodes CASTSLRTSGRAAYEQYF.

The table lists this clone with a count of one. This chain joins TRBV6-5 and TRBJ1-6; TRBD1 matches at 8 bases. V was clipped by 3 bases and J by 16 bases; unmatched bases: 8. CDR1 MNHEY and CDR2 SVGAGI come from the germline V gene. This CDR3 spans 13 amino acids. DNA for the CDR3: TGTGCCAGCAGTTATGCTAGGACAGGGAGGCTCCACTTT. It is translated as CASSYARTGRLHF.

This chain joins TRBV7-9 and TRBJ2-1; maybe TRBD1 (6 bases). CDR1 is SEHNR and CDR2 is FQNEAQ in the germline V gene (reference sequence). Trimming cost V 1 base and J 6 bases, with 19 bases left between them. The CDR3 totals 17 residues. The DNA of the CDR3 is TGTGCCAGCAGCTTAGGCAGTCTAGCCAGGGGATTCAATGAGCAGTTCTTC. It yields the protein CASSLGSLARGFNEQFF.

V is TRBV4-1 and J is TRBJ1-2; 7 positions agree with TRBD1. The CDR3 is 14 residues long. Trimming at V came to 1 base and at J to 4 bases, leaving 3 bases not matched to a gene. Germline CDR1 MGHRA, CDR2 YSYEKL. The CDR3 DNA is TGCGCCAGCAGCCAAGGGGGACAGCTCTATGGCTACACCTTC. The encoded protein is CASSQGGQLYGYTF.

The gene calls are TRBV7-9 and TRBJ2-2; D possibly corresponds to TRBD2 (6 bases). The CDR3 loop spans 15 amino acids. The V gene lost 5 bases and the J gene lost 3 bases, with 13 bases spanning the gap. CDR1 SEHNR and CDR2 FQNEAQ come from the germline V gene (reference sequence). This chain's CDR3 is CASSPLGTHTGELFF. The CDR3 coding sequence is TGTGCCAGCAGCCCTCTGGGGACTCACACCGGGGAGCTGTTTTTT.

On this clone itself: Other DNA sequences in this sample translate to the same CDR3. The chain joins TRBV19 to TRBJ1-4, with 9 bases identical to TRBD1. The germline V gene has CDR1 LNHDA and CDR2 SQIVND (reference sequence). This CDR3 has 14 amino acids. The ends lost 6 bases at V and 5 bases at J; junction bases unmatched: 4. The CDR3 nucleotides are TGTGCCAGTAGGCCGGGACAGGGAAATGAAAAACTGTTTTTT. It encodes CASRPGQGNEKLFF. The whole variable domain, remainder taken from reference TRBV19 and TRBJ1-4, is DGGITQSPKYLFRKEGQNVTLSCEQNLNHDAMYWYRQDPGQGLRLIYYSQIVNDFQKGDIAEGYSVSREKKESFPLTVTSAQKNPTAFYLCASRPGQGNEKLFFGSGTQLSVL.

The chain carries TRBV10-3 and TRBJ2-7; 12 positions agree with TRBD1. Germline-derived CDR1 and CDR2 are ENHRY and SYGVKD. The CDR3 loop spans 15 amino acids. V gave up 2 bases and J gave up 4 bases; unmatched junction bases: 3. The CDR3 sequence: CAISEPGQGAYEQYF. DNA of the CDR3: TGTGCCATCAGTGAGCCGGGACAGGGGGCATACGAGCAGTACTTC.

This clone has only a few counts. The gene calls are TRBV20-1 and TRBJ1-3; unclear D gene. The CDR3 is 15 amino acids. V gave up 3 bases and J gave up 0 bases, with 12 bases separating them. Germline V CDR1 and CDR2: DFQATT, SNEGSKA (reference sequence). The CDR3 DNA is TGCAGTGCTAGTCAACAGCGGTTCTCTGGAAACACCATATATTTT. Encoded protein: CSASQQRFSGNTIYF.

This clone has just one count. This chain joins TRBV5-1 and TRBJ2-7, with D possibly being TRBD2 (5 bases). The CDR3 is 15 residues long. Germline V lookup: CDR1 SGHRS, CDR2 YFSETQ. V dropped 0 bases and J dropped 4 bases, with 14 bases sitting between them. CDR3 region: CASSLGSSSLYEQYF. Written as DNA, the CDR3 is TGCGCCAGCAGCTTGGGGTCTAGCTCCCTTTACGAGCAGTACTTC.

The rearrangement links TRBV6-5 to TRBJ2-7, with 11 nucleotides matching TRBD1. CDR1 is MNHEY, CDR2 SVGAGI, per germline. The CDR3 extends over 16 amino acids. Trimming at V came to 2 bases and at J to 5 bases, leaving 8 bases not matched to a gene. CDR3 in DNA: TGTGCCAGCAGTTACGCCACCGGGACAGGGGGGCACGAGCAGTACTTC. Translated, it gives CASSYATGTGGHEQYF.

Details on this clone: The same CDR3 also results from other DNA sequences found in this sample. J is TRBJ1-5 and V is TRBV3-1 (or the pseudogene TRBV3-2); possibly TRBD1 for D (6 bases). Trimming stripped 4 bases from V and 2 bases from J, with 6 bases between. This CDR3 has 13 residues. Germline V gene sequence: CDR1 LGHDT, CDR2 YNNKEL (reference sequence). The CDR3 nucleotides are TGTGCCAGCAGCCGACAGGGCAATCAGCCCCAGCATTTT. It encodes CASSRQGNQPQHF.

The CDR3 sequence is CSVSPGPGSTGELFF. DNA for the CDR3: TGCAGCGTTTCCCCCGGACCGGGAAGCACCGGGGAGCTGTTTTTT. This chain connects TRBV29-1 to TRBJ2-2, with TRBD2 as a possible D gene (5 bases). Trimming stripped 5 bases from V and 4 bases from J, with 17 bases between. The CDR3 runs to 15 residues. Germline V gene data show CDR1 as SQVTM and CDR2 as ANQGSEA.

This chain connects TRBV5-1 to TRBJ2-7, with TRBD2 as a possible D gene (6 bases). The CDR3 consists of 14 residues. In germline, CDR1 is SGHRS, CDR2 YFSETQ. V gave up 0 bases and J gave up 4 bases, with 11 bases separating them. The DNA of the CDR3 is TGCGCCAGCAGCTTGGTAGCGAGCGGGTACGAGCAGTACTTC. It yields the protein CASSLVASGYEQYF.

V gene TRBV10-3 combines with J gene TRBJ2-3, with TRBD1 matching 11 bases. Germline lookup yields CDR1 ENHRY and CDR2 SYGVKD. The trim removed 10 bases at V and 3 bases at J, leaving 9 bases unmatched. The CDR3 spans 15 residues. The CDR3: CATAPGTGGTDTQYF. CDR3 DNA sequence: TGTGCCACCGCTCCCGGGACAGGGGGGACAGATACGCAGTATTTT.

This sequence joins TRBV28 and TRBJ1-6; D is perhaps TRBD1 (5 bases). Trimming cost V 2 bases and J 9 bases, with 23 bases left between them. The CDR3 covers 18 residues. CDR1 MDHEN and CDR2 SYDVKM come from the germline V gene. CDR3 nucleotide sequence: TGTGCCAGCAGTTTAGGTCCGTGGGTCCAGGGAAAAGGTTCACCCCTCCACTTT. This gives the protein CASSLGPWVQGKGSPLHF.

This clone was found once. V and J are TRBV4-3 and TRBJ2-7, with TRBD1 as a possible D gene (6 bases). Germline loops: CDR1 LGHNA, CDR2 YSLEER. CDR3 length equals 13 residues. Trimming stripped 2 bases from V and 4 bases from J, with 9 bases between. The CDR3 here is CASSQLRGYEQYF. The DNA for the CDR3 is TGCGCCAGCAGCCAACTCAGGGGTTACGAGCAGTACTTC.

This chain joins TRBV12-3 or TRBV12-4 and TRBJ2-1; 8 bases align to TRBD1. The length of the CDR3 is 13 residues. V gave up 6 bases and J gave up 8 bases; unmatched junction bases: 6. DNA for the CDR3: TGTGCCAGCAGGAGGACAGGGTTGGATGAGCAGTTCTTC. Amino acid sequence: CASRRTGLDEQFF.

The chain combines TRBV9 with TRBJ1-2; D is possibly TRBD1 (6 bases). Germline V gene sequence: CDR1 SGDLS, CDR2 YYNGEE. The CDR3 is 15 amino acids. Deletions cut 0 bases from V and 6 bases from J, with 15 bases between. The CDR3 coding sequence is TGTGCCAGCAGCGTAGGAGTAGGGGGACGGGATGGCTACACCTTC. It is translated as CASSVGVGGRDGYTF.

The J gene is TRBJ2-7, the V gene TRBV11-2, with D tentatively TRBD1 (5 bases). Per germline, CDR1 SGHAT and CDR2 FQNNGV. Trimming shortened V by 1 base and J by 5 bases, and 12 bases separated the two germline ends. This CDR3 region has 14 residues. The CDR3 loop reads CASSLAPGIHEQYF. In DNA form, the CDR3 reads TGTGCCAGCAGCTTAGCTCCAGGGATCCACGAGCAGTACTTC. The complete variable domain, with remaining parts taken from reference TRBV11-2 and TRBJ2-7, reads EAGVAQSPRYKIIEKRQSVAFWCNPISGHATLYWYQQILGQGPKLLIQFQNNGVVDDSQLPKDRFSAERLKGVDSTLKIQPAKLEDSAVYLCASSLAPGIHEQYFGPGTRLTVT.